This T cell receptor beta chain was documented in a study of OX40 agonist ivuxolimab in advanced cancers. Study-wide context: Hepatocellular carcinoma, melanoma, renal cell or head and neck cancer occurred in dose-escalation patients.

The method was immunoSEQ multiplex PCR; TCRdb's version includes in-frame clones alone and lacks a portion of them. The sample consists of about 78,000 clones, almost 95% of them appearing once. Points on this clone: Its target is not known.

The germline CDR1 and CDR2 sequences are MNHNY and SVGAGI (reference sequence). The germline V and J ends were trimmed by 7 bases and 4 bases, with 13 bases remaining between them. There are 13 residues in the CDR3. Overall study results and limits: In the 0.1-3.0 mg/kg groups, partial responders showed among the lowest expansion. Average numbers of expanded clones were greater in CD8+ T cells than in CD4+.

The receptor was derived from an adult with an advanced solid tumor such as melanoma, head and neck, liver or kidney cancer. V usage is TRBV6-6 and J usage is TRBJ1-2, with D possibly TRBD1 on 5 matching bases. Material: CD4+ or CD8+ T cells sorted from blood, obtained in a trial of the OX40 agonist ivuxolimab. CDR3: CASTSGRGYGYTF. DNA of the CDR3: TGTGCCAGCACCTCGGGGAGGGGCTATGGCTACACCTTC.